This T cell receptor beta chain was found in a study of persistence of HIV-infected CD4 T cells. The libraries were made with immunoSEQ version 4 in survey mode. Produced via immunoSEQ multiplex PCR; TCRdb's table is partial and in-frame only. The data hold some 16,000 clones, with approximately 64% observed a single time. This clone was observed a few times. The antigen remains undetermined. Findings of the study overall: Proviral oligoclonality tracked with TCR oligoclonality within the same sorted cells.

The stimulus was lysate of CMV-infected fibroblasts, about 10 ug/mL. CD4+ T cells upregulating both CD40 ligand and CD69 were sorted as responding cells. Germline V gene data show CDR1 as KGHSH and CDR2 as LQKENI. With 3 bases clipped from V and 7 bases from J, the junction kept 6 bases outside the gene matches. The CDR3 extends over 14 amino acids. The gene calls are TRBV18 and TRBJ2-3; 8 bases are a match to TRBD1. The sample in question was CD4+ T cells sorted from PBMCs after approximately 19-hour stimulation, obtained from a patient who received antiretroviral therapy. The sequence was collected from an adult woman with HIV who was CMV-seropositive. CDR3: CASSPTDREYTQYF. In DNA, the CDR3 is TGTGCCAGCTCACCTACGGACAGGGAGTATACGCAGTATTTT.